This T cell receptor beta chain was recovered during a study of CD8+ T cells in alopecia areata. Researchers took lesional scalp punch biopsies and peripheral blood from people who were alopecia areata patients. Germline loops: CDR1 SGHAT, CDR2 FQNNGV. V lost 0 bases and J lost 0; bases outside the gene matches: 11. This CDR3 has 18 amino acids. RNA was isolated and reverse transcribed to cDNA, the sequencing template. TCRdb's table, derived via immunoSEQ multiplex PCR, lists solely in-frame clones and lacks some. The sample carries 80,000 to 100,000 clones, 35% to 45% recorded once. This chain links TRBV11-2 with TRBJ2-7; 7 bases agree with TRBD2. The receptor was isolated from a human donor with alopecia areata. The sample comprised CD4+ T cells sorted from blood. The CDR3 DNA reads as TGTGCCAGCAGCTTAGATCTGGGAGGGCGGGCACTCTCCTACGAGCAGTACTTC. This translates into CASSLDLGGRALSYEQYF.